Shown below are 5 T cell receptor beta chains from a single sample sequenced in a study of CD8+CD57+ T cells in acquired aplastic anemia. Genomic DNA provided the template from which TCR beta VDJ and CDR3 profiles were obtained. TCRdb fed the reads into MiXCR, producing one record per CDR3 protein. The sample consists of roughly 38,000 distinct CDR3 sequences, 65% to 80% of them appearing once. The material sequenced was sorted CD4+, CD8+, or CD8+CD57+ T cells (not recorded which) from PBMCs. The origin of the receptors is a human donor in good health, serving as a control.

The CDR3 DNA follows: TGTGCCAGCAGCAAGGACGGAGCTCCTCAGCCCCAGCATTTT. Its translation is CASSKDGAPQPQHF. This chain uses TRBV7-9 with TRBJ1-5; no firm D call. CDR3 length: 14 residues. The V end was cut by 5 bases, the J end by 6 bases, with 14 bases between. Germline lookup yields CDR1 SEHNR and CDR2 FQNEAQ (reference sequence).

This chain connects TRBV2 to TRBJ1-2; no firm D call. The CDR3 spans 12 residues. The germline V and J ends were trimmed by 1 base and 5 bases, with 5 bases remaining between them. The germline CDR1 and CDR2 sequences are SNHLY and FYNNEI. The CDR3 DNA follows: TGTGCCAGCAGTGAAGGGGGATATGGCTACACCTTC. Its protein product is CASSEGGYGYTF.

The chain carries TRBV11-2 and TRBJ2-6, with TRBD1 matching 8 bases. The germline V gene encodes CDR1 SGHAT and CDR2 FQNNGV. Trimming at V came to 1 base and at J to 8 bases, leaving 7 bases not matched to a gene. The CDR3 is 16 amino acids. CDR3 DNA sequence: TGTGCCAGCAGCTTAGTGACAGGGGTCGGGACCAACGTCCTGACTTTC. Its translation: CASSLVTGVGTNVLTF.

This clonotype has more than one count but fewer than ten. V and J are TRBV7-9 and TRBJ2-7, with a tentative D call TRBD1 (5 bases). Germline CDR1 is SEHNR and CDR2 is FQNEAQ (reference sequence). CDR3 size: 13 residues. V shed 6 bases and J shed 3 bases, with 12 bases lying between them. The CDR3 coding sequence is TGTGCCAGCAGTCCGACAGCTAGCTACGAGCAGTACTTC. This encodes CASSPTASYEQYF.

The rearrangement joins TRBV2 to TRBJ1-4; no reliable D call. Trimming took off 1 base at V and 6 bases at J, with 3 bases between the two ends. The CDR3 covers 12 residues. CDR1 and CDR2 (germline): SNHLY, FYNNEI. The CDR3 bases are TGTGCCAGCAGTGAAGTAGATGAAAAACTGTTTTTT. Encoded protein: CASSEVDEKLFF.